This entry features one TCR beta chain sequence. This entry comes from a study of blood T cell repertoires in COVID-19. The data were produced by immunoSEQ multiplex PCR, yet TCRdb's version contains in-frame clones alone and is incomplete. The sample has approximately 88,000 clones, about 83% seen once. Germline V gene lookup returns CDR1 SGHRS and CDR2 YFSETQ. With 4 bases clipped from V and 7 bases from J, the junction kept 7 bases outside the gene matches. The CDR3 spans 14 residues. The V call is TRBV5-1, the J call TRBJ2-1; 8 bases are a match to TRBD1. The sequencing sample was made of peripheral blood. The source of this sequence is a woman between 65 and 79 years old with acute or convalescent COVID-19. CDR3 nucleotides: TGCGCCAGCAGCCTCCGACAGGGGAGGAATGAGCAGTTCTTC. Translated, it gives CASSLRQGRNEQFF.